The source of this TCR beta chain is a study of cytomegalovirus exposure and HLA in healthy donors. General study points: The listing of 150 or so TCR beta chains classed them as cytomegalovirus-associated. Productive rates of about 87% or about 30% were seen for most TCR beta V segments in an earlier analysis.

The study ran its PCR with 60 Vbeta and 13 Jbeta primers. Repertoires were generated with immunoSEQ multiplex PCR, while TCRdb's copy carries only in-frame clones and drops some. The sample shows some 190,000 clones, around 80% of them seen only once. CDR3 size: 15 residues. The germline gives CDR1 GTSNPN, CDR2 SVGIG (reference sequence). Between the trimmed V and J ends, which lost 3 bases and 6 bases, there was a span of 20 bases. On this clone itself: Its antigen is unknown.

All the people who gave samples were healthy bone marrow donors. This sequence joins TRBV30 and TRBJ1-1; weak D call: TRBD1 (6 bases). Specimen: PBMCs. The source of this sequence is a woman aged 25 to 39 in good health and CMV-seronegative. In DNA form, the CDR3 reads TGTGCCTGGAGCATCGGATTACCAGGGGAACCTGAAGCTTTCTTT. Its translation is CAWSIGLPGEPEAFF.